Below, 28 T cell receptor beta chains from the same sample are listed, as sequenced in a study of cytomegalovirus exposure and HLA in healthy donors. The PCR was carried out with 60 Vbeta primers and 13 Jbeta primers. Assay: immunoSEQ multiplex PCR; the TCRdb copy retains only in-frame clones and omits some. The sample lists 140,000 to 150,000 clones; around 84% were seen once. The sample comprised PBMCs. All receptors come from a boy aged 2 to 10 in good health and CMV-seronegative.

V usage is TRBV2 and J usage is TRBJ1-1; a possible D gene is TRBD1 (6 bases). This CDR3 has 15 residues. CDR1 is SNHLY and CDR2 is FYNNEI in the germline V gene. V was cut by 3 bases and J by 4 bases, with 15 bases left in between. The chain's CDR3 is CASSEGGAGVTEAFF. The CDR3 nucleotides are TGTGCCAGCAGTGAGGGGGGGGCCGGAGTCACTGAAGCTTTCTTT.

The chain has TRBV5-5 and TRBJ1-4; the D gene is possibly TRBD1 (5 bases). CDR3 length equals 15 residues. V lost 4 bases to trimming and J lost 4 bases, with 14 bases between them. CDR1 and CDR2 from the germline V gene are SGHKS and YYEKEE (reference sequence). The CDR3 loop reads CASSQDGTDNEKLFF. The CDR3 bases are TGTGCCAGCAGCCAGGACGGGACTGATAATGAAAAACTGTTTTTT.

This rearrangement joins TRBV30 to TRBJ2-2, with D perhaps matching TRBD2 (6 bases). CDR3 size: 12 residues. With 3 bases removed from V and 4 bases from J, the gap between germline ends came to 6 bases. Germline values: CDR1 GTSNPN, CDR2 SVGIG (reference sequence). The CDR3 sequence is CAWRGGTGELFF. CDR3 sequence (DNA): TGTGCCTGGAGGGGAGGCACCGGGGAGCTGTTTTTT.

This sequence joins TRBV5-6 and TRBJ2-3; 13 bases are a match to TRBD2. The ends lost 1 base at V and 0 bases at J; junction bases unmatched: 5. CDR1 and CDR2 from the germline V gene are SGHDT and YYEEEE. CDR3 length: 18 amino acids. The CDR3 DNA reads TGTGCCAGCAGCTTGACCGGACTAGCGGGGGTTAGCACAGATACGCAGTATTTT. Its protein product is CASSLTGLAGVSTDTQYF. Filled out from reference TRBV5-6 and TRBJ2-3, the complete variable domain reads DAGVTQSPTHLIKTRGQQVTLRCSPKSGHDTVSWYQQALGQGPQFIFQYYEEEERQRGNFPDRFSGHQFPNYSSELNVNALLLGDSALYLCASSLTGLAGVSTDTQYFGPGTRLTVL.

This chain joins TRBV7-9 and TRBJ1-5; 8 positions match TRBD1. The CDR3 runs 18 residues. Germline V gene lookup returns CDR1 SEHNR and CDR2 FQNEAQ (reference sequence). The junction had 16 bases not matched to a gene; V was cut back by 4 bases and J by 5 bases. The CDR3 loop reads CASSSPSGQGPRDQPQHF. For the CDR3, the DNA is TGTGCCAGCAGCTCCCCATCCGGACAGGGCCCGAGGGATCAGCCCCAGCATTTT. The full variable domain, in which reference TRBV7-9 and TRBJ1-5 provide the parts outside the CDR3, is DTGVSQNPRHKITKRGQNVTFRCDPISEHNRLYWYRQTLGQGPEFLTYFQNEAQLEKSRLLSDRFSAERPKGSFSTLEIQRTEQGDSAMYLCASSSPSGQGPRDQPQHFGDGTRLSIL.

The V gene is TRBV5-1, the J gene TRBJ2-1, with 12 bases that match TRBD2. The CDR3 loop spans 14 amino acids. V dropped 5 bases and J dropped 3; count of bases not matched to a gene: 0. Germline V gene lookup returns CDR1 SGHRS and CDR2 YFSETQ. This CDR3 reads CASRTSGSYNEQFF. In DNA, the CDR3 is TGCGCCAGCAGGACTAGCGGGAGCTACAATGAGCAGTTCTTC.

This chain links TRBV18 with TRBJ2-3; D perhaps matches TRBD2 (5 bases). The CDR3 consists of 12 residues. Germline loops: CDR1 KGHSH, CDR2 LQKENI. Between the trimmed V and J ends, which lost 2 bases and 9 bases, there was a span of 9 bases. The CDR3 coding sequence is TGTGCCAGCTCACCAGCCTCGGGGACGCAGTATTTT. Encoded protein: CASSPASGTQYF. The variable domain in full, completed from reference TRBV18 and TRBJ2-3, reads NAGVMQNPRHLVRRRGQEARLRCSPMKGHSHVYWYRQLPEEGLKFMVYLQKENIIDESGMPKERFSAEFPKEGPSILRIQQVVRGDSAAYFCASSPASGTQYFGPGTRLTVL.

This chain uses TRBV15 with TRBJ2-1, with TRBD2 matching over 12 bases. The CDR3 has 16 residues. V was pared by 3 bases and J by 3 bases, with 3 bases of the junction left unmatched. CDR1 and CDR2 from the germline V gene are LNHNV and YYDKDF (reference sequence). The CDR3: CATSRWTSGVYNEQFF. The CDR3 bases are TGTGCCACCAGCAGGTGGACTAGCGGGGTCTACAATGAGCAGTTCTTC.

This clone has only a few counts. The chain recombines TRBV10-3 with TRBJ2-7, with unresolved D. The CDR3 has 14 amino acids. Germline V gene data show CDR1 as ENHRY and CDR2 as SYGVKD. Trimming shortened V by 3 bases and J by 0 bases, and 9 bases separated the two germline ends. The CDR3 protein is CAISEAESSYEQYF. CDR3 nucleotides: TGTGCCATCAGTGAAGCCGAGAGCTCCTACGAGCAGTACTTC.

V is TRBV7-6 and J is TRBJ1-2; D might be TRBD1 (5 bases). Per the germline V gene, CDR1 is SGHVS and CDR2 is FNYEAQ. V lost 0 bases, J lost 5 bases, and 13 bases lay in between. This CDR3 comprises 15 residues. The CDR3 spells CASSLAPGRRYGYTF. The CDR3 bases are TGTGCCAGCAGCTTAGCCCCAGGGCGCAGATATGGCTACACCTTC.

The chain recombines TRBV27 with TRBJ2-1; TRBD1 aligns across 7 bases. Germline loops: CDR1 MNHEY, CDR2 SMNVEV (reference sequence). The CDR3 is made up of 15 amino acids. Trimming took 5 bases from V and 5 from J; bases not matched to a gene: 9. The CDR3: CASSINRDRHNEQFF. In DNA, the CDR3 is TGTGCCAGCAGTATTAACCGGGACAGACACAATGAGCAGTTCTTC.

As regards this clone: At one end the junction does not follow the germline gene, possibly because of a read error. The chain couples TRBV15 to TRBJ1-1; 9 positions agree with TRBD1. Germline V gives CDR1 LNHNV, CDR2 YYDKDF (reference sequence). The CDR3 consists of 17 residues. Here the CDR3 reads CATSRIVGTGGGTGAFF. The CDR3 DNA reads TGTGCCACCAGCAGGATAGTGGGAACAGGGGGCGGCACTGGAGCTTTCTTT. The full variable domain, completed using reference TRBV15 and TRBJ1-1, is DAMVIQNPRYQVTQFGKPVTLSCSQTLNHNVMYWYQQKSSQAPKLLFHYYDKDFNNEADTPDNFQSRRPNTSFCFLDIRSPGLGDTAMYLCATSRIVGTGGGTGAFFGQGTRLTVV.

The genes are TRBV19 and TRBJ1-2, with TRBD1 matching over 7 bases. There are 12 residues in the CDR3. From germline, CDR1 is LNHDA and CDR2 SQIVND (reference sequence). V lost 10 bases to trimming and J lost 4 bases; unmatched junction nucleotides: 6. CDR3 region: CATKRQGYGYTF. The CDR3 DNA is TGTGCCACCAAAAGACAGGGCTATGGCTACACCTTC. Variable domain in full (rest from reference TRBV19 and TRBJ1-2): DGGITQSPKYLFRKEGQNVTLSCEQNLNHDAMYWYRQDPGQGLRLIYYSQIVNDFQKGDIAEGYSVSREKKESFPLTVTSAQKNPTAFYLCATKRQGYGYTFGSGTRLTVV.

This chain uses TRBV7-8 with TRBJ2-7; maybe TRBD1 (6 bases). CDR1 and CDR2 (germline): SGHVS, FQNEAQ. Trimming pared 1 base from V and 2 bases from J, leaving 21 bases between. The CDR3 is 18 residues long. In DNA form, the CDR3 reads TGTGCCAGCAGCTTAGTTGAATTGGGGGCTGAGGGAACCTACGAGCAGTACTTC. As protein: CASSLVELGAEGTYEQYF.

The chain has TRBV6-1 and TRBJ1-1; 8 bases align to TRBD1. CDR1 and CDR2 (germline): MNHNS, SASEGT. After removal of 2 bases from V and 5 bases from J, the junction contained 7 bases not matched to a gene. This CDR3 has 15 amino acids. The CDR3 sequence: CASSERPTGVTEAFF. CDR3 nucleotide sequence: TGTGCCAGCAGTGAACGACCGACAGGGGTGACTGAAGCTTTCTTT.

This chain joins TRBV11-2 and TRBJ1-4; 8 positions match TRBD1. CDR1 is SGHAT, CDR2 FQNNGV, per germline. This CDR3 has 14 residues. With V trimmed by 4 bases and J by 5 bases, 3 bases remained unmatched. CDR3 protein: CASSSRTGNEKLFF. In DNA, the CDR3 is TGTGCCAGCAGCTCAAGGACAGGGAATGAAAAACTGTTTTTT.

V gene TRBV6-4 combines with J gene TRBJ1-5; possible D gene TRBD1, 5 bases. The germline gives CDR1 MRHNA, CDR2 SNTAGT. CDR3 length equals 17 residues. Trimming cost V 3 bases and J 6 bases, with 21 bases left between them. CDR3 bases: TGTGCCAGCAGTGAGATAGGTTTGTGGGGGGGGACTCAGCCCCAGCATTTT. It encodes CASSEIGLWGGTQPQHF.

This chain links TRBV10-1 with TRBJ2-7; 11 nucleotides align to TRBD1. Per the germline V gene, CDR1 is WNHNN and CDR2 is SYGVQD (reference sequence). Trimming removed 3 bases from V and 1 base from J; junction bases left unmatched: 8. CDR3 length: 17 residues. The CDR3 sequence is CASSEKPGQGASYEQYF. The CDR3 coding sequence is TGCGCCAGCAGTGAAAAACCCGGACAGGGGGCTTCCTACGAGCAGTACTTC.

The rearrangement links TRBV9 to TRBJ1-6; TRBD1 matches at 8 bases. The V and J ends lost 3 bases and 2 bases, in that order; junction bases with no gene match: 1. The length of the CDR3 is 15 residues. Per germline, CDR1 SGDLS and CDR2 YYNGEE. The CDR3 DNA reads as TGTGCCAGCAGCGGGACAGGGACCTATAATTCACCCCTCCACTTT. Translation gives CASSGTGTYNSPLHF.

This clone was observed a few times. Sequence at one end of the junction differs from germline and may be a read error. The chain recombines TRBV7-9 with TRBJ2-1, with 8 bases identical to TRBD2. The CDR3 totals 11 residues. The germline gives CDR1 SEHNR, CDR2 FQNEAQ (reference sequence). CDR3 nucleotide sequence: TGTGCCAGCAGGGCCGGGACTAGTTCGCTCTTC. Amino acids: CASRAGTSSLF.

The chain recombines TRBV29-1 with TRBJ2-5, with TRBD1 matching 7 bases. The J call may be incorrect, as the DNA end agrees better with TRBJ2-7. CDR1 and CDR2 (germline): SQVTM, ANQGSEA. This CDR3 region has 15 residues. The DNA of the CDR3 is TGCAGCGTTCTTGGACAGGCGACTTTGCTCTACGAGCAGTACTTC. Protein product: CSVLGQATLLYEQYF.

The rearrangement links TRBV7-2 to TRBJ2-2, with unresolved D. Per germline, CDR1 SGHTA and CDR2 FQGNSA. CDR3 length equals 19 residues. Trimming left V 2 bases short and J 0 bases short, with 19 bases between. CDR3 DNA: TGTGCCAGCAGCTTACGGTTGGTCGGCTCCGCGGCGAACACCGGGGAGCTGTTTTTT. Protein product: CASSLRLVGSAANTGELFF. Combining the CDR3 with reference TRBV7-2 and TRBJ2-2 gives the whole variable domain GAGVSQSPSNKVTEKGKDVELRCDPISGHTALYWYRQSLGQGLEFLIYFQGNSAPDKSGLPSDRFSAERTGGSVSTLTIQRTQQEDSAVYLCASSLRLVGSAANTGELFFGEGSRLTVL.

The chain joins TRBV27 to TRBJ2-1; D may be TRBD2 (6 bases). Per the germline V gene, CDR1 is MNHEY and CDR2 is SMNVEV (reference sequence). Deletions cut 8 bases from V and 7 bases from J, with 12 bases between. CDR3 length equals 12 residues. CDR3 residues: CASSLGGNEQFF. DNA of the CDR3: TGTGCCAGCTCCCTCGGGGGAAATGAGCAGTTCTTC.

The V and J genes are TRBV6-5 and TRBJ1-1, with 9 bases identical to TRBD1. The CDR3 length is 15 residues. Losses at the gene ends were 4 bases for V and 5 bases for J; bases not matched to a gene: 8. Germline loops: CDR1 MNHEY, CDR2 SVGAGI. The CDR3 loop reads CASSLHRGQGTEAFF. Written as DNA, the CDR3 is TGTGCCAGCAGTTTACACAGGGGGCAGGGGACTGAAGCTTTCTTT.

CDR3: CASSPQAGTGFFMGPDTQYF. The CDR3 bases are TGTGCCAGCAGCCCTCAAGCCGGGACAGGGTTTTTCATGGGGCCAGATACGCAGTATTTT. V gene TRBV12-1 combines with J gene TRBJ2-3; TRBD1, the table's D call, was not compared with the DNA. TRBV12-1 is classified as a pseudogene. The CDR3 is made up of 20 amino acids.

J is TRBJ2-2 and V is TRBV12-5; 7 bases line up with TRBD1. Per germline, CDR1 LGHNT and CDR2 FRNRAP. V lost 5 bases and J lost 6; bases outside the gene matches: 12. The CDR3 is 16 amino acids. In DNA form, the CDR3 reads TGTGCTAGTGGTGTTTACAGGGGCGATGGGGCCGGGGAGCTGTTTTTT. Amino acid sequence: CASGVYRGDGAGELFF.

This clone appeared once. J is TRBJ2-6 and V is TRBV25-1; 8 nucleotides agree with TRBD2. Germline CDR1 and CDR2: MGHDK and SYGVNS. J lost 0 bases, V lost 4 bases, and 5 bases had no gene match. The CDR3 extends over 17 amino acids. The CDR3 loop is CASSVQRGSSGANVLTF. The CDR3 coding sequence is TGTGCCAGCAGTGTGCAGCGGGGGAGCTCTGGGGCCAACGTCCTGACTTTC. The full variable domain, in which reference TRBV25-1 and TRBJ2-6 provide the parts outside the CDR3, is EADIYQTPRYLVIGTGKKITLECSQTMGHDKMYWYQQDPGMELHLIHYSYGVNSTEKGDLSSESTVSRIRTEHFPLTLESARPSHTSQYLCASSVQRGSSGANVLTFGAGSRLTVL.

The chain combines TRBV11-3 with TRBJ1-1, with D unclear. V lost 2 bases to trimming and J lost 8 bases, with 9 bases between them. Germline values: CDR1 SGHNT, CDR2 YENEEA. This CDR3 comprises 12 residues. CDR3 nucleotide sequence: TGTGCCAGCAGCTTATTCGAGGCAGAAGCTTTCTTT. This encodes CASSLFEAEAFF.